A single sample gave rise to the 5 T cell receptor beta chains below, sequenced in a study of blood T cell repertoires in COVID-19 (dated by TCRdb to 2018 to 2020). The method was the immunoSEQ multiplex PCR assay. TCRdb took over this immuneACCESS table, retaining in-frame rearrangements with V and J assigned. Such tables are incomplete; in checked studies, under half of the missing clones stem from an unresolved V gene, and the remainder is unexplained. This sample lists about 75,000 clones; 75% to 90% were detected once. The biggest ten clones account for roughly 2.5% of the sample. Input material: peripheral blood. Receptor source: a human donor in a cohort sampled during active COVID-19.

The chain links TRBV5-1 to TRBJ2-3; 11 nucleotides line up with TRBD2. Germline V CDR1 and CDR2: SGHRS, YFSETQ. The CDR3 loop spans 14 amino acids. V shed 7 bases and J 6 bases; nucleotides not matched to a gene: 7. The CDR3 protein is CASLAGGPSDTQYF. The CDR3 region has the DNA TGCGCCAGCTTAGCGGGGGGGCCTTCTGATACGCAGTATTTT.

This chain joins TRBV10-3 and TRBJ2-7; TRBD1 might be the D (6 bases). Germline values: CDR1 ENHRY, CDR2 SYGVKD. The CDR3 runs to 14 residues. Trimming took 4 bases from V and 1 from J, leaving 11 bases between them. The CDR3 sequence: CAISAGDASYEQYF. As DNA, the CDR3 is TGTGCCATCAGTGCAGGGGACGCATCCTACGAGCAGTACTTC.

The chain links TRBV7-2 to TRBJ2-2, with TRBD1 identical over 7 bases. V gave up 5 bases and J gave up 5 bases; unmatched junction bases: 8. The CDR3 contains 15 residues. CDR1 SGHTA and CDR2 FQGNSA come from the germline V gene. Written as DNA, the CDR3 is TGTGCCAGCAGCCCCGACAGGGATGGGACCGGGGAGCTGTTTTTT. Its translation is CASSPDRDGTGELFF.

At least ten counts were recorded for this clone. J is TRBJ2-7 and V is TRBV27; the D is unclear. In germline, CDR1 is MNHEY, CDR2 SMNVEV (reference sequence). Deletions cut 2 bases from V and 6 bases from J, with 11 bases between. There are 13 residues in the CDR3. CDR3 bases: TGTGCCAGCAGTTTAAGACTCAACGGCGAGCAGTACTTC. Translated, it gives CASSLRLNGEQYF.

A few counts support this clone. This CDR3 is also generated by other DNA sequences in the sample. This chain joins TRBV5-6 and TRBJ2-7; 7 positions match TRBD1. The CDR3 has 14 amino acids. The trim removed 0 bases at V and 4 bases at J, leaving 4 bases unmatched. Looked up from germline, CDR1 is SGHDT and CDR2 is YYEEEE. DNA of the CDR3: TGTGCCAGCAGCTTGGTGTCAGGGGGTTACGAGCAGTACTTC. It codes for CASSLVSGGYEQYF.